The 14 T cell receptor beta chains listed next were all sequenced from one sample in a study of T cells after yellow fever vaccination. Each CDR3 protein gets one entry after TCRdb re-called the 5' RACE reads with MiXCR. This sample carries 200,000 to 250,000 distinct CDR3 sequences, 6.9% of them seen once, and the ten largest clones take about 0.9%. Sequenced material: CD4+ T cells sorted from PBMCs, taken 15 days after the yellow fever booster vaccination. These TCRs come from a man aged 25-40 years who received the YFV17D yellow fever vaccine.

Many counts were recorded for this clonotype. This rearrangement joins TRBV20-1 to TRBJ2-3, with a weak D call TRBD2 (5 bases). This CDR3 contains 14 residues. Germline CDR1 and CDR2: DFQATT and SNEGSKA (reference sequence). Between the trimmed V and J ends, which lost 3 bases and 7 bases, there was a span of 17 bases. Here the CDR3 DNA reads TGCAGTGCTAGCGAGGCAGCGGCGGGCTATACGCAGTATTTT. It yields the protein CSASEAAAGYTQYF.

This clonotype came up a few times. This chain joins TRBV5-1 and TRBJ2-4, with D perhaps TRBD1 or TRBD2 (5 bases each). The V gene's germline CDR1 is SGHRS and CDR2 YFSETQ. CDR3 length equals 15 residues. The V end was cut by 1 base, the J end by 10 bases, with 18 bases between. The CDR3 region is CASSLNSGTLEIQYF. The CDR3 DNA reads TGCGCCAGCAGCTTGAATTCCGGGACCCTCGAGATTCAGTACTTC.

V gene TRBV7-9 combines with J gene TRBJ2-5; unclear D gene. Germline V lookup: CDR1 SEHNR, CDR2 FQNEAQ (reference sequence). The CDR3 has 14 residues. Trimming cost V 0 bases and J 1 base, with 6 bases left between them. CDR3 nucleotide sequence: TGTGCCAGCAGCTTAGCATCTGGCCAAGAGACCCAGTACTTC. Residues: CASSLASGQETQYF.

The rearrangement uses TRBV11-1 and TRBJ1-1, with no clear D. CDR3 size: 13 residues. Germline V gene lookup returns CDR1 SGHAT and CDR2 FQDESV (reference sequence). V was shortened by 0 bases and J by 4 bases, with 6 bases between the two germline ends. Written as DNA, the CDR3 is TGTGCCAGCAGCTTAGCAGGCCTCACTGAAGCTTTCTTT. Residues: CASSLAGLTEAFF.

In this sample, this clonotype turned up many times. The chain joins TRBV3-1 to TRBJ2-1; D remains unclear. The CDR3 runs 13 residues. The V and J ends lost 4 bases and 0 bases respectively, with 4 bases between them. The germline gives CDR1 LGHDT, CDR2 YNNKEL (reference sequence). CDR3 bases: TGTGCCAGCAGCCCAGCCTCCTACAATGAGCAGTTCTTC. Translating gives CASSPASYNEQFF.

This clonotype has more than one count but fewer than ten. This chain links TRBV11-2 with TRBJ2-5; 9 bases map to TRBD2. The V and J ends lost 3 bases and 4 bases, in that order; junction bases with no gene match: 9. Germline V gene data show CDR1 as SGHAT and CDR2 as FQNNGV. The CDR3 runs to 16 residues. The CDR3 loop reads CASSFVVLAGAETQYF. The CDR3, as DNA: TGTGCCAGCAGCTTTGTTGTATTAGCGGGAGCAGAGACCCAGTACTTC.

This chain connects TRBV24-1 to TRBJ1-5; D ambiguous. The CDR3 sequence is 13 residues long. Trimming took 5 bases from V and 7 from J, leaving 11 bases between them. CDR1 and CDR2 from the germline V gene are KGHDR and SFDVKD. CDR3 in amino acids: CATSGGVFQPQHF. The DNA of the CDR3 is TGTGCCACCAGTGGGGGAGTGTTCCAGCCCCAGCATTTT.

V is TRBV20-1 and J is TRBJ2-5; the D gene is possibly TRBD2 (6 bases). CDR1 and CDR2 (germline): DFQATT, SNEGSKA (reference sequence). This CDR3 has 13 amino acids. V lost 5 bases to trimming and J lost 3 bases, with 13 bases between them. CDR3 region: CSASRGTKETQYF. The DNA for the CDR3 is TGCAGTGCTTCCCGGGGGACGAAAGAGACCCAGTACTTC.

The genes are TRBV7-2 and TRBJ1-3; D is ambiguous. Germline CDR1 and CDR2: SGHTA and FQGNSA. V lost 5 bases, J lost 0 bases, and 11 bases lay in between. This CDR3 spans 15 amino acids. CDR3 residues: CASSVQGASGNTIYF. The CDR3 coding sequence is TGTGCCAGCAGCGTACAAGGAGCCTCTGGAAACACCATATATTTT.

The V gene is TRBV7-2, the J gene TRBJ2-3; D remains ambiguous. Germline loops: CDR1 SGHTA, CDR2 FQGNSA. CDR3 length: 15 amino acids. The ends were cut back, 0 bases at V and 4 bases at J, with 11 bases in the middle. The CDR3 here is CASSLAALGSDTQYF. CDR3 DNA sequence: TGTGCCAGCAGCTTAGCGGCCCTCGGTTCAGATACGCAGTATTTT.

This rearrangement joins TRBV9 to TRBJ2-7; D may be TRBD1 (6 bases). Germline values: CDR1 SGDLS, CDR2 YYNGEE. V was pared by 4 bases and J by 4 bases, with 18 bases between. The CDR3 is made up of 15 amino acids. The chain's CDR3 is CASSPRLVGAYEQYF. CDR3 DNA sequence: TGTGCCAGCAGCCCCCGGCTAGTGGGGGCTTACGAGCAGTACTTC.

V is TRBV18 and J is TRBJ2-7; 8 positions agree with TRBD1. CDR1 is KGHSH and CDR2 is LQKENI in the germline V gene. V was clipped by 2 bases and J by 0 bases; unmatched bases: 3. This CDR3 is 15 amino acids long. The CDR3 DNA reads as TGTGCCAGCTCACCAAGGCAGGGGGCCTCCTACGAGCAGTACTTC. It codes for CASSPRQGASYEQYF. The complete variable domain, with remaining parts taken from reference TRBV18 and TRBJ2-7, reads NAGVMQNPRHLVRRRGQEARLRCSPMKGHSHVYWYRQLPEEGLKFMVYLQKENIIDESGMPKERFSAEFPKEGPSILRIQQVVRGDSAAYFCASSPRQGASYEQYFGPGTRLTVT.

This clonotype was detected many times. The chain carries TRBV5-1 and TRBJ2-3, with 8 bases lining up with TRBD2. V was clipped by 2 bases and J by 3 bases; unmatched bases: 8. CDR1 and CDR2 (germline): SGHRS, YFSETQ. The CDR3 is 16 residues long. In DNA, the CDR3 is TGCGCCAGCAGCTTACCAAGCGGGAGAACGACAGATACGCAGTATTTT. It codes for CASSLPSGRTTDTQYF. Full variable domain (remainder filled in from reference TRBV5-1 and TRBJ2-3): KAGVTQTPRYLIKTRGQQVTLSCSPISGHRSVSWYQQTPGQGLQFLFEYFSETQRNKGNFPGRFSGRQFSNSRSEMNVSTLELGDSALYLCASSLPSGRTTDTQYFGPGTRLTVL.

This clonotype was seen a handful of times. This chain joins TRBV12-3 or TRBV12-4 and TRBJ2-4, with D possibly being TRBD2 (5 bases). This CDR3 is 13 amino acids long. V lost 1 base to trimming and J lost 6 bases, with 7 bases between them. The CDR3 DNA follows: TGTGCCAGCAGTTTAGAGGGAGTAAACATTCAGTACTTC. Its protein product is CASSLEGVNIQYF.